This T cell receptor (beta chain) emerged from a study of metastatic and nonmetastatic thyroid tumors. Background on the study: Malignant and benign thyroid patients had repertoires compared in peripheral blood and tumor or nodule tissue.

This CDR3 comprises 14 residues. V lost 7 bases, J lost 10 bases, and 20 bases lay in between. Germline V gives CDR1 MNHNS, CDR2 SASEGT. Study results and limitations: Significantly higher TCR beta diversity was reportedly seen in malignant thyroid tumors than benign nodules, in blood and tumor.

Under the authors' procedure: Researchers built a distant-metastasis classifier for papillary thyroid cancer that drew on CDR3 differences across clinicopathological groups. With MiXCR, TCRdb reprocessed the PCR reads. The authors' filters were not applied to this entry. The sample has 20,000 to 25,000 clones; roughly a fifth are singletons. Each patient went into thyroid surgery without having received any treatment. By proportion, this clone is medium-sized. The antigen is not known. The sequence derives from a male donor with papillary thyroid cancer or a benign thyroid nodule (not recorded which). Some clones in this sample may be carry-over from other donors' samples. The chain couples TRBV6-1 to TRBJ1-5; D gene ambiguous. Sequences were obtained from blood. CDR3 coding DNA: TGTGCCAGCACTGACTTGAGGCAGGTCGACCCCCAGCATTTT. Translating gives CASTDLRQVDPQHF.